A selection of T cell receptor beta chains follows, all from one sample in a study of OX40 agonist ivuxolimab in advanced cancers. The data were produced by immunoSEQ multiplex PCR, yet TCRdb's version contains in-frame clones alone and is incomplete. The table has around 22,000 clones, approximately 91% seen once. The sequences come from CD4+ or CD8+ T cells sorted from blood, collected in a trial of the OX40 agonist ivuxolimab. These receptors were obtained from an adult with an advanced solid tumor such as melanoma, head and neck, liver or kidney cancer. Each CDR3 is given with its conserved first and last residue. The D gene is left open where the match is weak. A clone size is listed for some rows: how often the clone was seen (once, few, many), or a class if it is expanded.

clone_size	j_call	d_call	v_call	cdr3_length	cdr3_nt	cdr3_aa
-	TRBJ1-1	-	TRBV6-5	14	TGTGCCAGCAGTTACTTGAGTGAAAGGACTGAAGCTTTCTTT	CASSYLSERTEAFF
few	TRBJ1-1	-	TRBV9	14	TGTGCCAGCAGCGTAGGGGGAGTGAACACTGAAGCTTTCTTT	CASSVGGVNTEAFF
-	TRBJ1-1	-	TRBV7-9	15	TGTGCCAGCAGCTTAAATCTATGGGGGAACACTGAAGCTTTCTTT	CASSLNLWGNTEAFF
-	TRBJ2-1	TRBD2	TRBV7-9	15	TGTGCCAGCAGTTTACCGGGACTAGCGGTCGGATTGCAGTTCTTC	CASSLPGLAVGLQFF
-	TRBJ2-3	-	TRBV30	18	TGTGCCTGGAGTGTACTGGGCCCCGGCTCCTTCAGCACAGATACGCAGTATTTT	CAWSVLGPGSFSTDTQYF
medium-sized	TRBJ2-1	TRBD2	TRBV11-3	14	TGTGCCAGCAGCCCTTCCCCCTTAGCGGGAGAGCAGTTCTTC	CASSPSPLAGEQFF
medium-sized	TRBJ2-7	-	TRBV23-1	15	TGCGCCAGCAGTCCGCCGCCGTGGGATCCCTACGAGCAGTACTTC	CASSPPPWDPYEQYF
-	TRBJ1-2	TRBD1	TRBV13	15	TGTGCCAGCAGCTTAGGAGACGGGACAGGGCGCGGCTACACCTTC	CASSLGDGTGRGYTF
-	TRBJ2-3	-	TRBV19	15	TGTGCCAGTAGTATAAGGCAGTCGACGAGGGATACGCAGTATTTT	CASSIRQSTRDTQYF
-	TRBJ2-1	-	TRBV11-3	15	TGTGCCAGCACCCCTCGGCTAGGCCCCTACAATGAGCAGTTCTTC	CASTPRLGPYNEQFF
-	TRBJ2-5	-	TRBV5-1	16	TGCGCCAGCAGCCCCCGGGGAGGTAGGGGCCAAGAGACCCAGTACTTC	CASSPRGGRGQETQYF
-	TRBJ1-3	-	TRBV5-1	14	TGCGCCAGCAGCTTAGACAGGAATGGAAACACCATATATTTT	CASSLDRNGNTIYF
-	TRBJ2-5	TRBD2	TRBV11-1	15	TGTGCCAGCCAGGGAGCGGGAGGGCCGCGGGAGACCCAGTACTTC	CASQGAGGPRETQYF
once	TRBJ2-3	-	TRBV10-3	14	TGTGCCATCAGTGAGTCTGCTCCGGCGGATACGCAGTATTTT	CAISESAPADTQYF
once	TRBJ2-2	-	TRBV7-9	17	TGTGCCAGCAGCCCTCCGCTGGGACGAGAGGGCACCGGGGAGCTGTTTTTT	CASSPPLGREGTGELFF
-	TRBJ2-5	-	TRBV4-2	16	TGTGCCAGCAGCCAAGGGGAATTTTCTGCTTCGGAGACCCAGTACTTC	CASSQGEFSASETQYF
-	TRBJ2-7	-	TRBV9	13	TGTGCCAGCAGCGTCTTCCAGGGGGGCGAGCAGTACTTC	CASSVFQGGEQYF
few	TRBJ2-2	TRBD1	TRBV5-5	19	TGTGCCAGCAGCTCCACCACGACAGGGATGTTCAGGAACACCGGGGAGCTGTTTTTT	CASSSTTTGMFRNTGELFF
-	TRBJ2-7	TRBD2	TRBV5-5	14	TGTGCCAGCAGCGGCGGGACTAGCGGGTACGAGCAGTACTTC	CASSGGTSGYEQYF
-	TRBJ1-1	-	TRBV4-1	15	TGCGCCAGCAGCCAAGCCGACTACTTGAACACTGAAGCTTTCTTT	CASSQADYLNTEAFF
-	TRBJ1-1	-	TRBV6-6	13	TGTGCCAGCAGTTACTGGGGGAACACTGAAGCTTTCTTT	CASSYWGNTEAFF
-	TRBJ1-2	-	TRBV9	14	TGTGCCAGCAGCCCGCCGGGGACATACTATGGCTACACCTTC	CASSPPGTYYGYTF
-	TRBJ2-1	TRBD2	TRBV7-6	17	TGTGCCAGCAGCCCGGGGACTAGCGGGGGTTCCTACAATGAGCAGTTCTTC	CASSPGTSGGSYNEQFF
-	TRBJ1-5	-	TRBV2	15	TGTGCCAGCAGTGTCCCCTATCTTAGCAATCAGCCCCAGCATTTT	CASSVPYLSNQPQHF
-	TRBJ2-2	-	TRBV5-4	14	TGTGCCAGCAGCTTGACGGCGGGCGCCGGGGAGCTGTTTTTT	CASSLTAGAGELFF
medium-sized	TRBJ1-2	-	TRBV5-4	16	TGTGCCAGCAGCTTGGATAAGGGATCCCCTCCACGGGGCTACACCTTC	CASSLDKGSPPRGYTF
-	TRBJ2-7	-	TRBV4-1	14	TGCGCCAGCAGCCAAGAGCTTTACTCCTACGAGCAGTACTTC	CASSQELYSYEQYF
once	TRBJ2-3	-	TRBV6-5	16	TGTGCCAGCAGTTATCGGTCTAGCGTTGTTACAGATACGCAGTATTTT	CASSYRSSVVTDTQYF
-	TRBJ2-7	-	TRBV4-1	16	TGCGCCAGCAGCCAAGATTGGTCCGGGGCAGGTGACGAGCAGTACTTC	CASSQDWSGAGDEQYF
-	TRBJ2-1	-	TRBV19	15	TGTGCCAGTAGTATATTCTCCGGGGACTACAATGAGCAGTTCTTC	CASSIFSGDYNEQFF
-	TRBJ2-3	TRBD2	TRBV15	15	TGTGCCACCAGCAGGTGGACTAGCGGAACAGATACGCAGTATTTT	CATSRWTSGTDTQYF
-	TRBJ2-5	TRBD2	TRBV4-1	17	TGCGCCAGCAGCCAAGTATCGGCGGGAGTGACTCAGGCGGCCCAGTACTTC	CASSQVSAGVTQAAQYF
-	TRBJ2-6	-	TRBV11-3	15	TGTGCCAGCAGCGATGGGTACTCTGGGGCCAACGTCCTGACTTTC	CASSDGYSGANVLTF
-	TRBJ2-7	TRBD2	TRBV5-4	14	TGTGCCAGCAGTAGCGGGACCGCCCCCTACGAGCAGTACTTC	CASSSGTAPYEQYF
-	TRBJ2-5	-	TRBV11-2	19	TGTGCCAGCAGCTTAGGTTATCAGGGGTACGTCGGGGGCACGGAGACCCAGTACTTC	CASSLGYQGYVGGTETQYF
-	TRBJ2-5	TRBD2	TRBV18	16	TGTGCCAGCTCCGACGGACTAGCGGGAGGGCTTGAGACCCAGTACTTC	CASSDGLAGGLETQYF
-	TRBJ2-2	-	TRBV5-6	15	TGTGCCAGCAGCCGAAGTCATTCGAACACCGGGGAGCTGTTTTTT	CASSRSHSNTGELFF
-	TRBJ1-1	-	TRBV6-6	16	TGTGCCAGCACCCTCTTCCTAGGGGGGGAGAACACTGAAGCTTTCTTT	CASTLFLGGENTEAFF
-	TRBJ2-7	TRBD2	TRBV11-3	14	TGTGCCAGCAGCCCCACGGGGGGTCCCTACGAGCAGTACTTC	CASSPTGGPYEQYF
-	TRBJ2-1	TRBD1	TRBV14	18	TGTGCCAGCAGCCAATATTTGGGACAGGGGAACTCCTACAATGAGCAGTTCTTC	CASSQYLGQGNSYNEQFF
-	TRBJ2-1	-	TRBV12-1	17	TGTGCCAGCAGCTGTTCATCCCCTAGCGGTTACCTCGGGGGGCAGTTCTTC	CASSCSSPSGYLGGQFF
once	TRBJ1-2	-	TRBV9	14	TGTGCCAGCAGCGTAGGACAGTCTAACTATGGCTACACCTTC	CASSVGQSNYGYTF
-	TRBJ1-1	-	TRBV6-1	16	TGTGCCAGCAGTGATCTGCCCTGGGGGTTGAACACTGAAGCTTTCTTT	CASSDLPWGLNTEAFF
-	TRBJ1-2	-	TRBV19	11	TGTGCCAGTACCCCTGGGTCAGGCTACACCTTC	CASTPGSGYTF
-	TRBJ2-3	-	TRBV5-6	16	TGTGCCAGCAGCTTGAACCTTCCGGGAGGCACAGATACGCAGTATTTT	CASSLNLPGGTDTQYF
-	TRBJ2-1	TRBD1	TRBV7-2	19	TGTGCCAGCAGCTTAGCGCTAGGACAGGGTGAGGGCTCCTACAATGAGCAGTTCTTC	CASSLALGQGEGSYNEQFF